The entry below gives a single TCR beta chain sequence along with its context. This sample is part of a study of T cells in localized non-small cell lung cancer. Only in-frame clones appear in the TCRdb table, and some are missing; sequencing was by immunoSEQ multiplex PCR. Here the sample spans 30,000 to 45,000 clones, about 76% being singletons. Germline-derived CDR1 and CDR2 are SGHTA and FQGNSA. The V and J ends lost 0 bases and 0 bases respectively, with 8 bases between them. The CDR3 runs to 15 residues. The chain carries TRBV7-2 and TRBJ1-1; D uncertain. This TCR derives from a male donor aged 60 or over with stage II lung adenocarcinoma. The sequencing here drew on peripheral blood mononuclear cells, taken before any cancer treatment. Here the CDR3 DNA reads TGTGCCAGCAGCTTAGCGCCAGGCGTGAACACTGAAGCTTTCTTT. Translation gives CASSLAPGVNTEAFF.